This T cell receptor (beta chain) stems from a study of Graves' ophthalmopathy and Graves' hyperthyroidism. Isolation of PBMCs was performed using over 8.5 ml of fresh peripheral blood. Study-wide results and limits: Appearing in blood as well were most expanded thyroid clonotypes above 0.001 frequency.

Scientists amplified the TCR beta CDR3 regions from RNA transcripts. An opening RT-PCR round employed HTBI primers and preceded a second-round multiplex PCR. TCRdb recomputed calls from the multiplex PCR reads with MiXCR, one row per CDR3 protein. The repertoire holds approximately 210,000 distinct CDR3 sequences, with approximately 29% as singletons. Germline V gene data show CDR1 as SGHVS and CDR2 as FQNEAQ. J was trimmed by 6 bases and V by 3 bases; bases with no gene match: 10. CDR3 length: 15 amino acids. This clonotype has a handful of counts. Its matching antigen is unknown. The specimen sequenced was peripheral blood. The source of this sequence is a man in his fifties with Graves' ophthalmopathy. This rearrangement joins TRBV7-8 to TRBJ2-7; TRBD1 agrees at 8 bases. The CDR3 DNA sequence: TGTGCCAGCAGCTTTGGACAGGGTGCCTTCGCCGAGCAGTACTTC. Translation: CASSFGQGAFAEQYF.